These 10 T cell receptor beta chains share one sample of origin, sequenced in a study of neoadjuvant anti-PD-1 for oral cavity cancer. Here immunoSEQ multiplex PCR was the method, and the copy in TCRdb shows in-frame clones only, minus some. Of about 80,000 clones detected, 70% to 85% appear once; the ten largest clones hold 3% to 3.5%. The sample was PBMCs, taken before nivolumab (anti-PD-1) treatment. The receptors derive from a person between 40 and 85 years old with oral cavity squamous cell carcinoma.

This clone was observed at least ten times. The CDR3 sequence is CASSMNLIRQPQHF. CDR3 in DNA: TGTGCCAGTAGTATGAATCTAATACGTCAGCCCCAGCATTTT. This chain connects TRBV19 to TRBJ1-5; D gene unclear. The germline V and J ends were trimmed by 3 bases and 6 bases, with 12 bases remaining between them. Per the germline V gene, CDR1 is LNHDA and CDR2 is SQIVND (reference sequence). The CDR3 sequence is 14 residues long.

The V and J genes are TRBV7-3 and TRBJ1-3, with D possibly TRBD1 on 5 matching bases. V lost 1 base and J lost 0, with 10 bases in between. The CDR3 has 16 residues. CDR1 is SGHTA and CDR2 is FQGTGA in the germline V gene. The CDR3 reads CASSLMGRSSGNTIYF. For the CDR3, the DNA is TGTGCCAGCAGCTTAATGGGACGGAGCTCTGGAAACACCATATATTTT.

The rearrangement joins TRBV27 to TRBJ1-2, with unresolved D. CDR3 size: 16 residues. Germline V gene data show CDR1 as MNHEY and CDR2 as SMNVEV (reference sequence). V was clipped by 0 bases and J by 0 bases, with 11 bases between them. CDR3 bases: TGTGCCAGCAGTTTATCATCGGGCAGCCCTAACTATGGCTACACCTTC. It translates to CASSLSSGSPNYGYTF.

The chain couples TRBV5-4 to TRBJ2-6, with no clear D. Germline loops: CDR1 SGHNT, CDR2 YYREEE (reference sequence). The CDR3 length is 15 residues. V was cut by 1 base and J by 0 bases, with 5 bases left in between. The CDR3 coding sequence is TGTGCCAGCAGCTTGATGATCTCTGGGGCCAACGTCCTGACTTTC. Its translation: CASSLMISGANVLTF.

V and J are TRBV9 and TRBJ1-2; D is ambiguous. Germline values: CDR1 SGDLS, CDR2 YYNGEE. The CDR3 totals 13 residues. The V end lost 0 bases, the J end lost 2 bases, and 5 bases lay between the germline ends. The CDR3 protein is CASSVDPNYGYTF. CDR3 coding DNA: TGTGCCAGCAGCGTAGATCCCAACTATGGCTACACCTTC.

The sample holds one count of this clone. This chain connects TRBV18 to TRBJ2-5; D ambiguous. This CDR3 is built from 12 residues. V was shortened by 4 bases and J by 0 bases, with 3 bases between the two germline ends. Germline V gene sequence: CDR1 KGHSH, CDR2 LQKENI. In DNA form, the CDR3 reads TGTGCCAGCTCACTCGACCAAGAGACCCAGTACTTC. It specifies CASSLDQETQYF. Drawing the rest from reference TRBV18 and TRBJ2-5, the complete variable domain is NAGVMQNPRHLVRRRGQEARLRCSPMKGHSHVYWYRQLPEEGLKFMVYLQKENIIDESGMPKERFSAEFPKEGPSILRIQQVVRGDSAAYFCASSLDQETQYFGPGTRLLVL.

This clone was observed a single time. The rearrangement uses TRBV5-8 and TRBJ1-2; 7 bases are shared with TRBD1. Unmatched junction bases numbered 7, after V lost 5 bases and J lost 3 bases. This CDR3 has 14 residues. CDR1 and CDR2 from the germline V gene are SGHTS and YDEGEE. CDR3 sequence: CASRGDRWDYGYTF. The DNA for the CDR3 is TGTGCCAGCAGGGGGGACAGATGGGACTATGGCTACACCTTC.

The chain carries TRBV6-5 and TRBJ1-2; 9 bases fit TRBD1. The CDR3 loop spans 15 amino acids. The trim removed 6 bases at V and 6 bases at J, leaving 11 bases unmatched. CDR1 is MNHEY, CDR2 SVGAGI, per germline. CDR3 residues: CASRGTTGGRDGYTF. In DNA form, the CDR3 reads TGTGCCAGCAGGGGTACGACAGGGGGTCGCGATGGCTACACCTTC.

The chain couples TRBV10-1 to TRBJ2-3, with D perhaps TRBD2 (6 bases). This CDR3 has 14 amino acids. CDR1 and CDR2 from the germline V gene are WNHNN and SYGVQD (reference sequence). The V end lost 2 bases, the J end lost 10 bases, and 16 bases lay between the germline ends. The chain's CDR3 is CASSEDRDFHPQYF. CDR3 in DNA: TGCGCCAGCAGTGAGGACCGGGACTTTCATCCGCAGTATTTT.

There are a few counts of this clone. The chain carries TRBV30 and TRBJ2-1; D possibly matches TRBD1 or TRBD2 (6 bases each). This CDR3 comprises 14 residues. V lost 3 bases to trimming and J lost 6 bases, with 15 bases between them. CDR1 GTSNPN and CDR2 SVGIG come from the germline V gene (reference sequence). As DNA, the CDR3 is TGTGCCTGGAGCCCGGGGGCTAGAACCAATGAGCAGTTCTTC. As protein: CAWSPGARTNEQFF.